This TCR beta chain is drawn from a study of response to subunit inactivated influenza vaccine. Germline CDR1 SNHLY, CDR2 FYNNEI. J lost 7 bases, V lost 7 bases, and 9 bases had no gene match. CDR3 length: 13 amino acids. Study-level results: It was suggested by the authors that few new T cells are recruited by each seasonal influenza vaccination.

This clonotype was seen many times. Antigen: not known. TCRdb reanalysed the RT-PCR reads using MiXCR and keeps one entry per CDR3 protein. The sample contains approximately 500,000 distinct CDR3 sequences, roughly 13% of which appear only once. The genes are TRBV2 and TRBJ2-5; 7 bases map to TRBD2. Sample: PBMCs from blood, taken 35 to 45 days after vaccination. The sequence came from a man aged 50-60 years who received an inactivated influenza vaccine. DNA for the CDR3: TGTGCCAGCACCACCCTATCTAGCGGGACCCAGTACTTC. Amino acid sequence: CASTTLSSGTQYF. The variable domain in full, with the rest retrieved from reference TRBV2 and TRBJ2-5, is EPEVTQTPSHQVTQMGQEVILRCVPISNHLYFYWYRQILGQKVEFLVSFYNNEISEKSEIFDDQFSVERPDGSNFTLKIRSTKLEDSAMYFCASTTLSSGTQYFGPGTRLLVL.